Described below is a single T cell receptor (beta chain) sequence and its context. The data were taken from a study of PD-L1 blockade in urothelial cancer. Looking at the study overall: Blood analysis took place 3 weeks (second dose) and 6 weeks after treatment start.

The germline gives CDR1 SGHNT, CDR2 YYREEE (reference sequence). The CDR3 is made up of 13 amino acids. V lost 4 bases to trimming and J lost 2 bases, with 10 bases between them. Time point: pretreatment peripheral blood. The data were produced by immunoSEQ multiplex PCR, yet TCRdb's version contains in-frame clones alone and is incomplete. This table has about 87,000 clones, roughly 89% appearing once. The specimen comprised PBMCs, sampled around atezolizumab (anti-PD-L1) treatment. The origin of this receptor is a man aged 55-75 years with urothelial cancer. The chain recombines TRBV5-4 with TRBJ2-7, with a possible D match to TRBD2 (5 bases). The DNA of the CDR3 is TGTGCCAGCAGCCCCGGACTGGCCTACGAGCAGTACTTC. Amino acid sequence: CASSPGLAYEQYF.